This is a list of T cell receptor beta chains from one sample in a study of shared clonotypes between healthy human individuals. Only in-frame clones appear in the TCRdb table, and some are missing; sequencing was by immunoSEQ multiplex PCR. The sample holds under 1,100,000 clones, more than 65% seen once. Sequences were obtained from memory CD4+ T cells sorted from blood. All receptors come from a man between 18 and 35 years old in good health. The CDR3 runs from the conserved cysteine through the conserved F or W. The order of the fields is CDR3 protein, CDR3 DNA, V gene, D gene, clone size, J gene. The D gene is left open where the match is weak. Clone size appears in some rows only: once, few, many, or a class for an expanded clone.

CDR3aa: CASSISGSGTGELFF
CDR3nt: TGTGCCAGCAGCATAAGCGGGAGTGGAACCGGGGAGCTGTTTTTT
v_gene: TRBV9
d_gene: TRBD2
abundance: .
j_gene: TRBJ2-2

CDR3aa: CASTLGVTRNEQYF
CDR3nt: TGTGCCAGCACCCTAGGGGTGACCCGGAACGAGCAGTACTTC
v_gene: TRBV5-6
d_gene: .
abundance: .
j_gene: TRBJ2-7

CDR3aa: CASSRPGQDPYEQYF
CDR3nt: TGTGCCAGCAGCCGCCCGGGACAGGACCCCTACGAGCAGTACTTC
v_gene: TRBV5-4
d_gene: TRBD1
abundance: .
j_gene: TRBJ2-7

CDR3aa: CASSLTDRGFSYEQYF
CDR3nt: TGTGCCAGCAGCTTGACCGACAGGGGCTTCTCCTACGAGCAGTACTTC
v_gene: TRBV5-5
d_gene: TRBD1
abundance: .
j_gene: TRBJ2-7

CDR3aa: CASSFGTVDQPQHF
CDR3nt: TGTGCCAGCAGCTTTGGGACAGTAGATCAGCCCCAGCATTTT
v_gene: TRBV6-1
d_gene: TRBD1
abundance: .
j_gene: TRBJ1-5

CDR3aa: CASSVSPSYNEQFF
CDR3nt: TGCGCCAGCAGCGTTTCCCCCTCCTACAATGAGCAGTTCTTC
v_gene: TRBV5-1
d_gene: .
abundance: .
j_gene: TRBJ2-1

CDR3aa: CASTRGTVGDNEQFF
CDR3nt: TGTGCCAGCACCCGAGGGACTGTGGGGGATAATGAGCAGTTCTTC
v_gene: TRBV7-9
d_gene: .
abundance: once
j_gene: TRBJ2-1

CDR3aa: CASKGGPDTGELFF
CDR3nt: TGTGCCAGCAAGGGGGGGCCAGACACCGGGGAGCTGTTTTTT
v_gene: TRBV25-1
d_gene: .
abundance: .
j_gene: TRBJ2-2

CDR3aa: CASSVEQGNYGYTF
CDR3nt: TGTGCCAGCAGCGTCGAACAGGGGAACTATGGCTACACCTTC
v_gene: TRBV7-2
d_gene: TRBD1
abundance: .
j_gene: TRBJ1-2

CDR3aa: CASSLSRNNEQFF
CDR3nt: TGTGCCAGCAGTTTATCCAGGAACAATGAGCAGTTCTTC
v_gene: TRBV27
d_gene: .
abundance: few
j_gene: TRBJ2-1

CDR3aa: CASSGLAGTKQYF
CDR3nt: TGTGCCAGCAGTGGACTAGCGGGCACGAAGCAGTACTTC
v_gene: TRBV5-6
d_gene: TRBD2
abundance: .
j_gene: TRBJ2-7

CDR3aa: CASRYWLGGDTDTQYF
CDR3nt: TGTGCCAGCAGGTACTGGCTCGGGGGGGACACAGATACGCAGTATTTT
v_gene: TRBV6-5
d_gene: TRBD2
abundance: .
j_gene: TRBJ2-3

CDR3aa: CASRSSMGSYGYTF
CDR3nt: TGCGCCAGCAGATCCTCCATGGGAAGCTATGGCTACACCTTC
v_gene: TRBV4-1
d_gene: .
abundance: .
j_gene: TRBJ1-2

CDR3aa: CASSEGTGRLLTNEKLFF
CDR3nt: TGTGCCAGCAGTGAAGGGACAGGGAGATTGTTGACTAATGAAAAACTGTTTTTT
v_gene: TRBV2
d_gene: TRBD1
abundance: .
j_gene: TRBJ1-4

CDR3aa: CASSIGGKNTEAFF
CDR3nt: TGTGCCAGTAGTATAGGGGGGAAGAACACTGAAGCTTTCTTT
v_gene: TRBV19
d_gene: .
abundance: .
j_gene: TRBJ1-1

CDR3aa: CASSPGSGKGYTF
CDR3nt: TGTGCCAGCAGCCCTGGGTCAGGGAAAGGCTACACCTTC
v_gene: TRBV6-5
d_gene: .
abundance: .
j_gene: TRBJ1-2

CDR3aa: CASSLPPDRENSPLHF
CDR3nt: TGTGCCAGCAGTTTACCCCCCGACAGGGAAAATTCACCCCTCCACTTT
v_gene: TRBV27
d_gene: TRBD1
abundance: .
j_gene: TRBJ1-6

CDR3aa: CSAEGGQGFYEQYF
CDR3nt: TGCAGCGCCGAAGGGGGACAGGGTTTCTACGAGCAGTACTTC
v_gene: TRBV29-1
d_gene: TRBD1
abundance: .
j_gene: TRBJ2-7

CDR3aa: CASSPSLAYTEAFF
CDR3nt: TGTGCCAGCAGTCCCTCCTTAGCCTACACTGAAGCTTTCTTT
v_gene: TRBV2
d_gene: .
abundance: .
j_gene: TRBJ1-1

CDR3aa: CSANYKNIQYF
CDR3nt: TGCAGTGCCAATTACAAAAACATTCAGTACTTC
v_gene: TRBV20-1
d_gene: .
abundance: .
j_gene: TRBJ2-4

CDR3aa: CASSERPADYGYTF
CDR3nt: TGTGCCAGCAGTGAAAGGCCCGCGGACTATGGCTACACCTTC
v_gene: TRBV6-1
d_gene: .
abundance: .
j_gene: TRBJ1-2

CDR3aa: CASSPPPSGQETQYF
CDR3nt: TGCGCCAGCAGCCCCCCCCCTAGCGGCCAAGAGACCCAGTACTTC
v_gene: TRBV4-3
d_gene: TRBD2
abundance: .
j_gene: TRBJ2-5

CDR3aa: CATGSIGQNKRGDTEAFF
CDR3nt: TGTGCCACGGGGTCAATTGGTCAAAACAAACGAGGAGACACTGAAGCTTTCTTT
v_gene: TRBV15
d_gene: .
abundance: .
j_gene: TRBJ1-1

CDR3aa: CASSYSGQGNYEQYF
CDR3nt: TGCGCCAGCAGCTATTCGGGACAGGGTAACTACGAGCAGTACTTC
v_gene: TRBV5-1
d_gene: TRBD1
abundance: .
j_gene: TRBJ2-7

CDR3aa: CASSAGTNYGYTF
CDR3nt: TGTGCCAGCAGCGCCGGGACAAACTATGGCTACACCTTC
v_gene: TRBV6-1
d_gene: .
abundance: .
j_gene: TRBJ1-2

CDR3aa: CASSRDQFSNQPQHF
CDR3nt: TGTGCCAGCAGCCGCGACCAATTTAGCAATCAGCCCCAGCATTTT
v_gene: TRBV6-5
d_gene: .
abundance: few
j_gene: TRBJ1-5

CDR3aa: CASSPMGDQPQHF
CDR3nt: TGTGCCAGCTCACCAATGGGGGATCAGCCCCAGCATTTT
v_gene: TRBV18
d_gene: .
abundance: few
j_gene: TRBJ1-5

CDR3aa: CASSPRGTTDTQYF
CDR3nt: TGTGCCAGCTCACCGCGAGGAACCACAGATACGCAGTATTTT
v_gene: TRBV18
d_gene: .
abundance: .
j_gene: TRBJ2-3

CDR3aa: CASRVTDRPGELFF
CDR3nt: TGTGCCAGCAGGGTCACTGATCGTCCCGGGGAGCTGTTTTTT
v_gene: TRBV6-1
d_gene: .
abundance: .
j_gene: TRBJ2-2

CDR3aa: CASSQENRDGGRVNYGYTF
CDR3nt: TGCGCCAGCAGCCAAGAAAACAGGGACGGAGGGAGGGTTAACTATGGCTACACCTTC
v_gene: TRBV4-1
d_gene: .
abundance: .
j_gene: TRBJ1-2

CDR3aa: CASSPSPTVVGEKLFF
CDR3nt: TGCGCCAGCAGCCCATCCCCGACAGTAGTGGGAGAAAAACTGTTTTTT
v_gene: TRBV5-1
d_gene: .
abundance: .
j_gene: TRBJ1-4

CDR3aa: CAISELSGAAGELFF
CDR3nt: TGTGCCATCAGTGAGTTATCCGGGGCCGCCGGGGAGCTGTTTTTT
v_gene: TRBV10-3
d_gene: .
abundance: .
j_gene: TRBJ2-2

CDR3aa: CASSWTSGTYEQYF
CDR3nt: TGTGCCAGCAGCTGGACTAGCGGGACCTACGAGCAGTACTTC
v_gene: TRBV5-6
d_gene: TRBD2
abundance: .
j_gene: TRBJ2-7

CDR3aa: CASSTAGTDLYEQYF
CDR3nt: TGTGCCAGCAGCACGGCCGGGACGGATCTCTACGAGCAGTACTTC
v_gene: TRBV9
d_gene: .
abundance: .
j_gene: TRBJ2-7

CDR3aa: CASSPSPGAYEQYF
CDR3nt: TGTGCCAGCAGCCCCAGTCCAGGGGCCTACGAGCAGTACTTC
v_gene: TRBV7-3
d_gene: .
abundance: .
j_gene: TRBJ2-7

CDR3aa: CASSEGQGIYSNQPQHF
CDR3nt: TGTGCCAGCAGTGAAGGACAGGGGATCTATAGCAATCAGCCCCAGCATTTT
v_gene: TRBV6-1
d_gene: TRBD1
abundance: .
j_gene: TRBJ1-5

CDR3aa: CASNQGLREKLFF
CDR3nt: TGTGCCAGCAATCAGGGGCTGAGAGAAAAACTGTTTTTT
v_gene: TRBV28
d_gene: .
abundance: .
j_gene: TRBJ1-4

CDR3aa: CASSMGGQGKAGGYGYTF
CDR3nt: TGTGCCAGTAGTATGGGGGGCCAGGGGAAAGCAGGAGGGTATGGCTACACCTTC
v_gene: TRBV19
d_gene: .
abundance: .
j_gene: TRBJ1-2

CDR3aa: CASSLRTGNTEAFF
CDR3nt: TGTGCCAGCAGCCTAAGGACGGGGAACACTGAAGCTTTCTTT
v_gene: TRBV5-4
d_gene: .
abundance: .
j_gene: TRBJ1-1

CDR3aa: CASSWGPRGGGRNEQFF
CDR3nt: TGTGCCAGCAGCTGGGGGCCTAGGGGCGGCGGTCGCAATGAGCAGTTCTTC
v_gene: TRBV5-6
d_gene: .
abundance: .
j_gene: TRBJ2-1

CDR3aa: CASSPGTGAYEQYF
CDR3nt: TGTGCCAGCAGCCCAGGGACAGGGGCCTACGAGCAGTACTTC
v_gene: TRBV7-9
d_gene: TRBD1
abundance: .
j_gene: TRBJ2-7

CDR3aa: CASSDFLSAGQAYEQYF
CDR3nt: TGCGCCAGCAGTGATTTCCTTTCGGCAGGCCAAGCCTACGAGCAGTACTTC
v_gene: TRBV10-1
d_gene: .
abundance: .
j_gene: TRBJ2-7

CDR3aa: CASSPRQGENTEAFF
CDR3nt: TGTGCCAGCAGCCCCCGACAGGGAGAGAACACTGAAGCTTTCTTT
v_gene: TRBV7-2
d_gene: TRBD1
abundance: .
j_gene: TRBJ1-1

CDR3aa: CASSPFTGGGTGANVLTF
CDR3nt: TGTGCCAGCAGTCCCTTTACAGGGGGCGGGACTGGGGCCAACGTCCTGACTTTC
v_gene: TRBV9
d_gene: TRBD1
abundance: .
j_gene: TRBJ2-6

CDR3aa: CASSERGADTGELFF
CDR3nt: TGTGCCAGCAGTGAACGAGGGGCGGACACCGGGGAGCTGTTTTTT
v_gene: TRBV2
d_gene: .
abundance: .
j_gene: TRBJ2-2

CDR3aa: CASSRSVQAGEQYF
CDR3nt: TGCGCCAGCTCCAGATCGGTACAGGCCGGCGAGCAGTACTTC
v_gene: TRBV5-1
d_gene: .
abundance: .
j_gene: TRBJ2-7